One and the same sample provided the 14 T cell receptor beta chains below, sequenced in a study of T cells in Graves' hyperthyroidism and ophthalmopathy. The TCR beta CDR3 regions underwent amplification using RNA transcripts as the source. First-round RT-PCR of the TCR CDR3 relied on the HTBI primer set. TCRdb re-analysed the multiplex PCR reads in MiXCR, keeping a single row per CDR3 protein. The repertoire has about 680,000 distinct CDR3 sequences, approximately 36% of them found once; the top ten carry around 30%. Sequenced: blood. These receptors came from a woman aged 40 to 50 with Graves' hyperthyroidism.

This clonotype was seen a handful of times. V and J are TRBV28 and TRBJ2-7; 8 bases map to TRBD1. The V segment lost 5 bases and the J segment 2 bases; nucleotides outside the gene matches: 8. This CDR3 is 15 amino acids long. Germline-derived CDR1 and CDR2 are MDHEN and SYDVKM. The DNA of the CDR3 is TGTGCCAGCAGTCCCCAGACAGGGGCTCCCTACGAGCAGTACTTC. This translates into CASSPQTGAPYEQYF.

This chain uses TRBV12-3 or TRBV12-4 with TRBJ1-1; D may be TRBD1 (6 bases). The CDR3 is made up of 14 amino acids. Trimming cost V 4 bases and J 7 bases, with 16 bases left between them. CDR3 loop: CASSSTGAGLEAFF. The DNA of the CDR3 is TGTGCCAGCAGTTCGACGGGGGCCGGCCTTGAAGCTTTCTTT.

The chain couples TRBV7-9 to TRBJ2-2; TRBD1 agrees at 7 bases. V lost 5 bases to trimming and J lost 7 bases; unmatched junction nucleotides: 7. The CDR3 is 14 amino acids. Per the germline V gene, CDR1 is SEHNR and CDR2 is FQNEAQ (reference sequence). CDR3 in amino acids: CASSPRTGDGELFF. The CDR3, as DNA: TGTGCCAGCAGCCCCAGGACAGGCGACGGGGAGCTGTTTTTT. Based on the CDR3 plus reference TRBV7-9 and TRBJ2-2, the full variable domain is DTGVSQNPRHKITKRGQNVTFRCDPISEHNRLYWYRQTLGQGPEFLTYFQNEAQLEKSRLLSDRFSAERPKGSFSTLEIQRTEQGDSAMYLCASSPRTGDGELFFGEGSRLTVL.

This sequence joins TRBV27 and TRBJ1-1; 7 bases align to TRBD1. Germline V lookup: CDR1 MNHEY, CDR2 SMNVEV (reference sequence). Losses at the gene ends were 3 bases for V and 6 bases for J; bases not matched to a gene: 7. CDR3 length equals 14 residues. The DNA of the CDR3 is TGTGCCAGCAGTTTCAGGGAAGGGGGCGCTGAAGCTTTCTTT. It encodes CASSFREGGAEAFF.

The J gene is TRBJ1-2, the V gene TRBV19, with a tentative D call TRBD1 (6 bases). The germline V gene has CDR1 LNHDA and CDR2 SQIVND (reference sequence). Trimming removed 5 bases from V and 8 bases from J, with 27 bases in between. The CDR3 is 17 amino acids. The CDR3 region is CASSPGLAGANSDGYTF. The CDR3 DNA reads TGTGCCAGTAGTCCGGGACTAGCGGGGGCCAACTCGGACGGCTACACCTTC.

This chain links TRBV29-1 with TRBJ1-1; 9 nucleotides align to TRBD1. Germline lookup yields CDR1 SQVTM and CDR2 ANQGSEA. The V gene end was trimmed by 8 bases and the J gene end by 3 bases; junction bases not matched to a gene: 7. This CDR3 comprises 13 residues. The DNA of the CDR3 is TGCAGCCAAACAGGGGGCGAAGACACTGAAGCTTTCTTT. It codes for CSQTGGEDTEAFF.

This chain connects TRBV5-1 to TRBJ2-2; a weak D match, TRBD1 (5 bases). This CDR3 comprises 16 residues. Trimming left V 0 bases short and J 2 bases short, with 11 bases between. Germline V CDR1 and CDR2: SGHRS, YFSETQ. The CDR3 reads CASSLEPQGNTGELFF. The CDR3 nucleotides are TGCGCCAGCAGCTTGGAGCCCCAGGGTAACACCGGGGAGCTGTTTTTT.

A remark on this clonotype: A junction end diverges from the germline sequence, so it may reflect a read error. The V and J genes are TRBV5-1 and TRBJ1-1; 7 nucleotides line up with TRBD1. Germline CDR1 reads SGHRS; CDR2 reads YFSETQ. The CDR3 sequence is 15 residues long. The CDR3 DNA reads TGCGCCAGCAGCTACGGGGACAGATGGAACGCTGAAGCTTTCTTT. As protein: CASSYGDRWNAEAFF.

The genes are TRBV7-9 and TRBJ2-3; D not certain. Trimming took off 11 bases at V and 2 bases at J, with 17 bases between the two ends. This CDR3 is built from 14 residues. Germline values: CDR1 SEHNR, CDR2 FQNEAQ (reference sequence). The CDR3 DNA reads as TGTGCCCTTCCGAGGCAGAGTAACACAGATACGCAGTATTTT. Encoded protein: CALPRQSNTDTQYF. The full variable domain, in which reference TRBV7-9 and TRBJ2-3 provide the parts outside the CDR3, is DTGVSQNPRHKITKRGQNVTFRCDPISEHNRLYWYRQTLGQGPEFLTYFQNEAQLEKSRLLSDRFSAERPKGSFSTLEIQRTEQGDSAMYLCALPRQSNTDTQYFGPGTRLTVL.

The rearrangement uses TRBV7-9 and TRBJ1-4; weak D call: TRBD1 (6 bases). Germline CDR1 SEHNR, CDR2 FQNEAQ (reference sequence). CDR3 length equals 14 residues. The V end was cut by 5 bases, the J end by 6 bases, with 13 bases between. The CDR3 here is CASSGVQGDEKLFF. The CDR3 DNA follows: TGTGCCAGCAGCGGGGTACAGGGCGATGAAAAACTGTTTTTT.

This clonotype came up a few times. The V gene is TRBV4-1, the J gene TRBJ1-6, with TRBD1 matching 7 bases. This CDR3 spans 13 amino acids. V shed 2 bases and J 8 bases; nucleotides not matched to a gene: 0. Germline assignment: CDR1 MGHRA and CDR2 YSYEKL. CDR3 nucleotides: TGCGCCAGCAGCCAAACAGGGGATTCACCCCTCCACTTT. This encodes CASSQTGDSPLHF.

This chain joins TRBV9 and TRBJ1-2; TRBD1 matches 7 bases. The CDR3 is 16 residues long. The V gene's germline CDR1 is SGDLS and CDR2 YYNGEE. Trimming took 6 bases from V and 0 from J; bases not matched to a gene: 11. CDR3 in DNA: TGTGCCAGCAACCTCCGAACCGGGACAGCTAACTATGGCTACACCTTC. It encodes CASNLRTGTANYGYTF.

V usage is TRBV2 and J usage is TRBJ2-5; D possibly corresponds to TRBD2 (5 bases). The V and J ends lost 4 bases and 11 bases respectively, with 32 bases between them. The germline gives CDR1 SNHLY, CDR2 FYNNEI. This CDR3 comprises 18 residues. CDR3 bases: TGTGCCAGCAGTGTTGATGCCGTGCGTAGGACGCGGGCAGATACGCAGTACTTC. Amino acid sequence: CASSVDAVRRTRADTQYF.

This clonotype was found many times. The gene calls are TRBV5-8 and TRBJ1-1, with unresolved D. This CDR3 is built from 14 residues. The ends were cut back, 0 bases at V and 4 bases at J, with 10 bases in the middle. The germline gives CDR1 SGHTS, CDR2 YDEGEE. This CDR3 is CASSLEFSGTEAFF. In DNA form, the CDR3 reads TGTGCCAGCAGCTTGGAATTTAGCGGCACTGAAGCTTTCTTT. Full variable domain (remainder filled in from reference TRBV5-8 and TRBJ1-1): EAGVTQSPTHLIKTRGQQATLRCSPISGHTSVYWYQQALGLGLQFLLWYDEGEERNRGNFPPRFSGRQFPNYSSELNVNALELEDSALYLCASSLEFSGTEAFFGQGTRLTVV.